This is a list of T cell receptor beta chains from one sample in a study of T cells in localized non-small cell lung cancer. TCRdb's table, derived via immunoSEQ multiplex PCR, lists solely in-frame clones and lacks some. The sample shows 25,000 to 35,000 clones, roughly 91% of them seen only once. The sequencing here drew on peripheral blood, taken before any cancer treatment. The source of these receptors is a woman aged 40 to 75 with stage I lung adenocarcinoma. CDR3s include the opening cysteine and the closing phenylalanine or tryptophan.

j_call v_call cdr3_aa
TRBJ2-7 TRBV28 CASSLKGGLSSYEQYF
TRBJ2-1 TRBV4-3 CASSQEVYTNYNEQFF
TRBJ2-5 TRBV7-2 CASSLVATGRETQYF
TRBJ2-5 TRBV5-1 CASSLTPQGAAQGTQYF
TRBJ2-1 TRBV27 CASSFLAGPTYNEQFF
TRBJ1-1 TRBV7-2 CASSHRQGSTEAFF
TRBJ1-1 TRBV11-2 CASSPAPGRTNTEAFF
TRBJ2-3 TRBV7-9 CASSSGGRENIGDTQYF
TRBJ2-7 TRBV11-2 CASNGQQSSYEQYF
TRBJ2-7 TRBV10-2 CASSEGTVAYEQYF
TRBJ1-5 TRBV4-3 CASSPQPGHSNQPQHF
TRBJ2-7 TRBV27 CASSAYSSGSSYEQYF
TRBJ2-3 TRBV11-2 CASSLDRVQSHTQYF
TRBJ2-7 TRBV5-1 CASSPTGETYEQYF
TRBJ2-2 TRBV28 CASSLSTGELFF
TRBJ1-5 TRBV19 CASSPYRGDQPQHF
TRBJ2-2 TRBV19 CASSTRTGTDAGELFF
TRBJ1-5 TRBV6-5 CASRPGQGNQPQHF
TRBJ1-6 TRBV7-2 CASSLLQSPLHF
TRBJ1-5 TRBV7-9 CASSPSGEHQPQHF
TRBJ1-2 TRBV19 CASSSPTGKAVYGYTF
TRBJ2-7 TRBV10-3 CASGGVSRDEQYF
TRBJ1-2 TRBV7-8 CASSGQNYGYTF
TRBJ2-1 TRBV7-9 CASSRVTSGPLNEQFF
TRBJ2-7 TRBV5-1 CASSFEGRGSPYEQYF
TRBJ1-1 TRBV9 CASSVEYRSEAFF
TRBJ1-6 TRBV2 CASSPYGTENSPLHF
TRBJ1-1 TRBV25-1 CASSDSRESAEAFF
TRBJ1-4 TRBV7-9 CASSLVLVGERQKLFF
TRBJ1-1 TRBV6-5 CASSYSREYTEAFF
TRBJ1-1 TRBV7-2 CASSPFPQGRRSTEAFF
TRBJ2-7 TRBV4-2 CASSLKEGLLKWVGYEQYF
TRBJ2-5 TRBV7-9 CASSSRSGAETQYF
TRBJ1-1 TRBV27 CASSLVSPGQFNTEAFF
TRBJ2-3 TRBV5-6 CASSSTRGERTDTQYF
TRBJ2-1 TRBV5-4 CASSLFPTVNEQFF
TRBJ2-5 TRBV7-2 CASSSGQGQSIGTQYF
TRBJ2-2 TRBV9 CASSVASLGSGELFF
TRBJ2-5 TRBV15 CATSMHKHQETQYF
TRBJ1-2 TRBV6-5 CASSYPVQGAFYGYTF
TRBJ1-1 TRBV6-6 CASIPGQMNTEAFF
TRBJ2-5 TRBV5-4 CASSFPGLAGETQYF
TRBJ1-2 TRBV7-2 CASSLTATGNYGYTF
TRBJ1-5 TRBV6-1 CASSGITMGQGSQPQHF
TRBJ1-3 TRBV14 CASSLYRAGNTIYF
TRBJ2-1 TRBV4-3 CASSGQAQGNEQFF
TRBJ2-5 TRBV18 CASSPKENYQETQYF
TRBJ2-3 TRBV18 CASSPQLAGGTDTQYF
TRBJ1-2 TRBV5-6 CASLLGQGWTYGYTF
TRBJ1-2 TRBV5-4 CASSLLTGTGGYTF
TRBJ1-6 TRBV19 CASSRDRGRNSPLHF
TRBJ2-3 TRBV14 CASRSGTPTDTQYF
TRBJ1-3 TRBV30 CAWSVRGSTLFLSGNTIYF